The entry below describes one TCR beta chain. What it binds is not known. This entry is derived from a study of cytomegalovirus exposure and HLA in healthy donors. The PCR ran on 60 Vbeta and 13 Jbeta primers. This table comes from immunoSEQ multiplex PCR, and its TCRdb copy is limited to in-frame clones, with some not included. The sample records around 100,000 clones, under 80% being singletons. General study findings and limits: In a later analysis, donors in an Asian-associated ancestry cluster reportedly had fewer N-insertions in productive TCRs than the cohort mean. Later on, an analysis found that several of the most significant clusters appeared to be linked to common viral pathogens, which included parvovirus B19. Overall, 164 TCR beta chains were annotated as cytomegalovirus-associated. The classifier was said to identify cytomegalovirus status with high specificity and sensitivity.

The CDR3 spans 15 residues. Trimming took 6 bases from V and 4 from J, leaving 18 bases between them. Germline-derived CDR1 and CDR2 are ENHRY and SYGVKD. The sequenced material came from PBMCs. The clonotype comes from a woman in her late teens or twenties in good health and CMV-seropositive. This chain joins TRBV10-3 and TRBJ1-2; no reliable D call. The CDR3, as DNA: TGTGCCATCAGACACGACGGAGGGATGGGCTATGGCTACACCTTC. Amino acids: CAIRHDGGMGYGYTF.